The next 10 T cell receptor beta chains were all read from a single sample in a study of T cells in Graves' hyperthyroidism and ophthalmopathy. There were TCR beta CDR3 regions amplified from RNA transcripts. Carried out on the TCR CDR3, a first-round RT-PCR used the HTBI primer set. MiXCR was run by TCRdb on the multiplex PCR reads, yielding one entry per CDR3 protein. Here the sample spans approximately 510,000 distinct CDR3 sequences, less than 25% being singletons. The sample was blood. Source of these receptors: a man aged 18 to 29 with Graves' hyperthyroidism.

Ten or more counts support this clonotype. V gene TRBV6-5 combines with J gene TRBJ2-5, with D uncertain. Trimming cost V 8 bases and J 1 base, with 11 bases left between them. This CDR3 comprises 13 residues. The germline gives CDR1 MNHEY, CDR2 SVGAGI. In nucleotides, the CDR3 is TGTGCCAGCTGTAGTACAGTCCAAGAGACCCAGTACTTC. This gives the protein CASCSTVQETQYF.

The chain links TRBV18 to TRBJ1-2; D is unclear. The CDR3 covers 16 residues. Germline V gives CDR1 KGHSH, CDR2 LQKENI. V dropped 6 bases and J dropped 7 bases, with 24 bases sitting between them. The CDR3 is CASSPTFWALPFGYTF. The DNA of the CDR3 is TGTGCCAGCTCCCCCACTTTCTGGGCCTTACCCTTTGGCTACACCTTC.

In this sample, this clonotype turned up many times. CDR3 residues: CASSYSIGGNSNQPQHF. The CDR3 coding sequence is TGTGCCAGCAGTTACTCCATCGGGGGGAATAGCAATCAGCCCCAGCATTTT. The rearrangement uses TRBV6-5 and TRBJ1-5; tentative D call: TRBD1 (5 bases). CDR3 size: 17 residues. V was clipped by 0 bases and J by 0 bases, with 12 bases between them. CDR1 is MNHEY and CDR2 is SVGAGI in the germline V gene.

This clonotype was seen ten or more times. The V call is TRBV13, the J call TRBJ1-1, with a weak D call TRBD1 (5 bases). Trimming pared 0 bases from V and 2 bases from J, leaving 10 bases between. The CDR3 loop spans 15 amino acids. Germline CDR1 reads PRHDT; CDR2 reads FYEKMQ (reference sequence). CDR3 sequence: CASSLGERGNTEAFF. The CDR3 DNA reads TGTGCCAGCAGCTTAGGGGAGAGGGGAAACACTGAAGCTTTCTTT.

This clonotype appeared a few times. The rearrangement uses TRBV20-1 and TRBJ2-7; D call uncertain. Germline CDR1 is DFQATT and CDR2 is SNEGSKA (reference sequence). The CDR3 runs 14 residues. Between the trimmed V and J ends, which lost 2 bases and 3 bases, there was a span of 14 bases. The CDR3 DNA is TGCAGTGCTAGAAAAGCCGGACCCCACTACGAGCAGTACTTC. It is translated as CSARKAGPHYEQYF.

At least ten counts were recorded for this clonotype. The J gene is TRBJ1-5, the V gene TRBV6-1; D is unclear. This CDR3 region has 12 residues. Trimming removed 6 bases from V and 5 bases from J, with 8 bases in between. The germline V gene has CDR1 MNHNS and CDR2 SASEGT. The CDR3 spells CASSADDQPQHF. For the CDR3, the DNA is TGTGCCAGCAGCGCAGACGATCAGCCCCAGCATTTT.

The chain recombines TRBV11-2 with TRBJ2-7; 11 bases align to TRBD2. Looked up from germline, CDR1 is SGHAT and CDR2 is FQNNGV. V lost 1 base and J lost 5; bases outside the gene matches: 10. The CDR3 consists of 17 residues. This CDR3 is CASSLVLAGVPFHEQYF. CDR3 in DNA: TGTGCCAGCAGCTTAGTACTAGCGGGAGTTCCTTTCCACGAGCAGTACTTC.

The table lists this clonotype with many counts. The chain recombines TRBV20-1 with TRBJ1-2; D call uncertain. V lost 2 bases and J 4 bases, leaving 11 bases between the germline ends. The CDR3 covers 13 residues. Per germline, CDR1 DFQATT and CDR2 SNEGSKA (reference sequence). As DNA, the CDR3 is TGCAGTGCTAGACGGCCGGAGAGCTATGGCTACACCTTC. This encodes CSARRPESYGYTF.

This clonotype was observed at least ten times. The J gene is TRBJ1-2, the V gene TRBV6-1; 8 bases map to TRBD1. Germline lookup yields CDR1 MNHNS and CDR2 SASEGT. The CDR3 has 14 residues. Losses at the gene ends were 6 bases for V and 2 bases for J; bases not matched to a gene: 5. The CDR3 DNA follows: TGTGCCAGCAGAACGACAGGGGCCAACTATGGCTACACCTTC. Residues: CASRTTGANYGYTF.

There are many counts of this clonotype. The rearrangement joins TRBV15 to TRBJ1-5; no definite D call. Looked up from germline, CDR1 is LNHNV and CDR2 is YYDKDF (reference sequence). The CDR3 sequence is 16 residues long. V was cut by 1 base and J by 1 base, with 11 bases left in between. CDR3 loop: CATSRGRAVSNQPQHF. In DNA, the CDR3 is TGTGCCACCAGCAGAGGAAGGGCGGTAAGCAATCAGCCCCAGCATTTT.